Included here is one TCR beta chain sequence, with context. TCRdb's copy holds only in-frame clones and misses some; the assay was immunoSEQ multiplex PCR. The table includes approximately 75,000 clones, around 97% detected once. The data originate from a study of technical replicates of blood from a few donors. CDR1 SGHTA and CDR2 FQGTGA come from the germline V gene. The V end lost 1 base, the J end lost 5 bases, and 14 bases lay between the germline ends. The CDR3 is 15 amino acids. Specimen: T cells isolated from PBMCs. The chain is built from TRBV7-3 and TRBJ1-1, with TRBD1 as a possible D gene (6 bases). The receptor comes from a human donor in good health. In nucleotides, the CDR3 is TGTGCCAGCAGCTTAAACGGGCAGGGGCAGACTGAAGCTTTCTTT. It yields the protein CASSLNGQGQTEAFF. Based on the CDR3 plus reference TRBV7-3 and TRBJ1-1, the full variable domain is GAGVSQTPSNKVTEKGKYVELRCDPISGHTALYWYRQSLGQGPEFLIYFQGTGAADDSGLPNDRFFAVRPEGSVSTLKIQRTERGDSAVYLCASSLNGQGQTEAFFGQGTRLTVV.